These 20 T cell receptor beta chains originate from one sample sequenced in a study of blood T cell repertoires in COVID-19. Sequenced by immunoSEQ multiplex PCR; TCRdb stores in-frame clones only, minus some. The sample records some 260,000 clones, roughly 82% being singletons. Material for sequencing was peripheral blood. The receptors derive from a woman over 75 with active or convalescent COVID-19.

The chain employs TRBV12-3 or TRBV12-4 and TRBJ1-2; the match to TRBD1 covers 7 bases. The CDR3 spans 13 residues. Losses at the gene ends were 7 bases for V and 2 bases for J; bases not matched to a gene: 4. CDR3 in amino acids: CASKLDRNYGYTF. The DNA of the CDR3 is TGTGCCAGCAAGCTGGACAGGAACTATGGCTACACCTTC.

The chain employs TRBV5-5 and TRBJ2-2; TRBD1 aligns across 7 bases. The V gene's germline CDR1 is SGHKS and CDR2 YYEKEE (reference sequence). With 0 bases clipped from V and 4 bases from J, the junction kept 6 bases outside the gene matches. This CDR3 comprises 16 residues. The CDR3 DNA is TGTGCCAGCAGCTTGGCCACAGGGGAAAGCACCGGGGAGCTGTTTTTT. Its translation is CASSLATGESTGELFF.

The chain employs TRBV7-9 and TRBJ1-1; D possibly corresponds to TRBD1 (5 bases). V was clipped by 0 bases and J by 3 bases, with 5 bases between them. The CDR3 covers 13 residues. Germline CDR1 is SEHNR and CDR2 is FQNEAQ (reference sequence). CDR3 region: CASSLAGHTEAFF. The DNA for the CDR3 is TGTGCCAGCAGCTTAGCGGGGCACACTGAAGCTTTCTTT. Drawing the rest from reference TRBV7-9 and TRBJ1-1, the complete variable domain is DTGVSQNPRHKITKRGQNVTFRCDPISEHNRLYWYRQTLGQGPEFLTYFQNEAQLEKSRLLSDRFSAERPKGSFSTLEIQRTEQGDSAMYLCASSLAGHTEAFFGQGTRLTVV.

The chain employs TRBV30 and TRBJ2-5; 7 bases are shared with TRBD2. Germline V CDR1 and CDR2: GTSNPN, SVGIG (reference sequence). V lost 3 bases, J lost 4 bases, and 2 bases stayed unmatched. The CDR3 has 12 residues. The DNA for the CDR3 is TGTGCCTGGAGCGGCGGGGGAGAGACCCAGTACTTC. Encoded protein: CAWSGGGETQYF.

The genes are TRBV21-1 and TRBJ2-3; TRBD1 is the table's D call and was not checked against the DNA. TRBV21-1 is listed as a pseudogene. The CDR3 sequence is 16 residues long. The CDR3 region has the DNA TGTGCCAGCAGCAACTCAGACAGGAGAGGCACAGATACGCAGTATTTT. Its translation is CASSNSDRRGTDTQYF.

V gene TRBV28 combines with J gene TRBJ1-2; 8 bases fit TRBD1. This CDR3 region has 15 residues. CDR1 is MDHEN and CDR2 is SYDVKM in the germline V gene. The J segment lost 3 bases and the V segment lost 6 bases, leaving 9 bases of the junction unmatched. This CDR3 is CASSPFTTGDYGYTF. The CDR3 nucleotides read TGTGCCAGCAGCCCCTTTACGACAGGGGACTATGGCTACACCTTC.

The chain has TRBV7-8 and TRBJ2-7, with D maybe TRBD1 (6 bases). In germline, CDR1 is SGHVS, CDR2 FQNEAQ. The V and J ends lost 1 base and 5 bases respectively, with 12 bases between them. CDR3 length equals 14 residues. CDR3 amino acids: CASSLVGTTNEQYF. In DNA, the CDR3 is TGTGCCAGCAGCTTAGTTGGGACAACGAACGAGCAGTACTTC.

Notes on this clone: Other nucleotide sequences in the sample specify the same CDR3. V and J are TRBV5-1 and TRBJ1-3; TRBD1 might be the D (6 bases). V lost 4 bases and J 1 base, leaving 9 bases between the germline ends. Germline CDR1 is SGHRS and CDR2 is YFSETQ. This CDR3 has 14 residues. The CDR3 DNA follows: TGCGCCAGCAGCCAGGACAGTTCTGGAAACACCATATATTTT. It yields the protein CASSQDSSGNTIYF.

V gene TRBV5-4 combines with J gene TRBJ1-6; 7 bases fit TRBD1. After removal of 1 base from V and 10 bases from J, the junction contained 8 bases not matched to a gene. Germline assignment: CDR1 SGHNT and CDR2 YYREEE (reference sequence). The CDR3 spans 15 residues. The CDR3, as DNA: TGTGCCAGCAGCTTGAATTCCGGGACAGCCTCACCCCTCCACTTT. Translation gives CASSLNSGTASPLHF.

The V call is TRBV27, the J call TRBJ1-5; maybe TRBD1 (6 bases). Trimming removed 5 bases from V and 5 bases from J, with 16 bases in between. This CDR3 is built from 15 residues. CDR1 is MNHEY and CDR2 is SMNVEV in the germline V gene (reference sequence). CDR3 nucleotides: TGTGCCAGCAGTCCTGGGTGGGGGGGCGATCAGCCCCAGCATTTT. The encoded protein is CASSPGWGGDQPQHF.

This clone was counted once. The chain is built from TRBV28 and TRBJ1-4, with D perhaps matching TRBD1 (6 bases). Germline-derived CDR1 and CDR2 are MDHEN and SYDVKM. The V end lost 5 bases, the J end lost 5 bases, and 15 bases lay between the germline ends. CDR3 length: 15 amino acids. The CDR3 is CASSPPQGQNEKLFF. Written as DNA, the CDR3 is TGTGCCAGCAGTCCCCCACAGGGTCAAAATGAAAAACTGTTTTTT.

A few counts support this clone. CDR3 amino acids: CATSKQPGQAYEQYF. DNA for the CDR3: TGTGCCACCAGCAAACAACCGGGACAGGCCTACGAGCAGTACTTC. The V call is TRBV15, the J call TRBJ2-7, with 8 positions matching TRBD1. The CDR3 length is 15 residues. Germline V lookup: CDR1 LNHNV, CDR2 YYDKDF (reference sequence). After removal of 4 bases from V and 2 bases from J, the junction contained 7 bases not matched to a gene.

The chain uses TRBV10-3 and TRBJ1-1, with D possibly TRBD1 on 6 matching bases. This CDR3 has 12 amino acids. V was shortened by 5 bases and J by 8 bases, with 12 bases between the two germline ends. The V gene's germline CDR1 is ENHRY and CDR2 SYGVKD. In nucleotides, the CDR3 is TGTGCCATCAGTTCCACCGGGACAGAAGCTTTCTTT. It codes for CAISSTGTEAFF.

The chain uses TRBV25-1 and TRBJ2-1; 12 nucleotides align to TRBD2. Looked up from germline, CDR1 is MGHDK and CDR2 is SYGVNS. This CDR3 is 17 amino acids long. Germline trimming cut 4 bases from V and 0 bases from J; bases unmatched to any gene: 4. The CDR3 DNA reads TGTGCCAGCAGTGGATTGACTAGCGGGGGCTCCTACAATGAGCAGTTCTTC. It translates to CASSGLTSGGSYNEQFF.

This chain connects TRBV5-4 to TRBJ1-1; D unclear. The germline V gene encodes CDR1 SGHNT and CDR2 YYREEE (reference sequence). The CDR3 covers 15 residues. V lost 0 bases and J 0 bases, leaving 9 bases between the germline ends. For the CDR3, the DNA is TGTGCCAGCAGCTTGGGTCAGAGGCTGAACACTGAAGCTTTCTTT. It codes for CASSLGQRLNTEAFF.

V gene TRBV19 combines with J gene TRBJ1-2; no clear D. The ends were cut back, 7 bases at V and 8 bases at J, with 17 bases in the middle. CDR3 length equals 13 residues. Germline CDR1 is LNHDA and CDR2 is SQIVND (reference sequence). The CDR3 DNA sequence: TGTGCCAGTACTCGGGATTTGGAGCGGGGCTACACCTTC. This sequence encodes CASTRDLERGYTF.

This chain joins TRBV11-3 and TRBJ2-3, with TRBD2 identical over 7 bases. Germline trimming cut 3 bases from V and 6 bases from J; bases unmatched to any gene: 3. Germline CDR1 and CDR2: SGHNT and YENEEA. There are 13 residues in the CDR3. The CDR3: CASSFGSGDTQYF. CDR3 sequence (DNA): TGTGCCAGCAGCTTTGGTAGCGGGGATACGCAGTATTTT.

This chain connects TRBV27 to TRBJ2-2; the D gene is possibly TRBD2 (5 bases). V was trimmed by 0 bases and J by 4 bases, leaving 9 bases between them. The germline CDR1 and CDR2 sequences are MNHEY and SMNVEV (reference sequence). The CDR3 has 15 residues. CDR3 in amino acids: CASSLSGGSTGELFF. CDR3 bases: TGTGCCAGCAGTTTATCAGGAGGATCCACCGGGGAGCTGTTTTTT.

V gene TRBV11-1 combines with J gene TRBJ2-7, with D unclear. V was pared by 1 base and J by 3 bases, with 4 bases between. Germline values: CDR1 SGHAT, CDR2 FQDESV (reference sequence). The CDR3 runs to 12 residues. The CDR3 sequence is CASSLGSYEQYF. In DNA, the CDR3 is TGTGCCAGCAGCTTAGGTAGCTACGAGCAGTACTTC.

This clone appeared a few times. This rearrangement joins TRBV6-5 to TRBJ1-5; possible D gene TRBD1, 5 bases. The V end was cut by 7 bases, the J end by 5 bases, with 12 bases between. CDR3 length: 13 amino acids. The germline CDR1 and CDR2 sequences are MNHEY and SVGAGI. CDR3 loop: CASTGQDYQPQHF. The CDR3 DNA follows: TGTGCCAGCACTGGACAAGACTATCAGCCCCAGCATTTT.